This T cell receptor (beta chain) was identified during a study of HIV-infected patients and healthy controls. Study-wide results and limits: CDR3 sharing between individuals was lower in HIV-infected patients than in healthy controls.

The repertoire came from unfractionated whole blood and reflected all unsorted peripheral T cells. Around 530 ng RNA was reverse transcribed with alpha and beta constant-region primers. Using multiplexing indices, alpha and beta chain libraries were generated apart by chain-specific third strand synthesis. In TCRdb, the 5' RACE reads were re-called with MiXCR into one record per CDR3 protein. In the table there are some 9,300 distinct CDR3 sequences, around 9.3% of which are singletons. This clonotype was seen ten or more times. Antigen: not known. This material consisted of blood, taken before antiretroviral therapy. This TCR derives from an adult with HIV infection.

This CDR3 is CASSLESGGAGELFF. CDR3 coding DNA: TGTGCCAGCAGCTTAGAATCAGGGGGCGCCGGGGAGCTGTTTTTT. V usage is TRBV11-2 and J usage is TRBJ2-2; 8 positions agree with TRBD1. The CDR3 length is 15 residues. V trimming: 0 bases; J trimming: 6 bases; junction bases outside the gene matches: 3. The germline gives CDR1 SGHAT, CDR2 FQNNGV.